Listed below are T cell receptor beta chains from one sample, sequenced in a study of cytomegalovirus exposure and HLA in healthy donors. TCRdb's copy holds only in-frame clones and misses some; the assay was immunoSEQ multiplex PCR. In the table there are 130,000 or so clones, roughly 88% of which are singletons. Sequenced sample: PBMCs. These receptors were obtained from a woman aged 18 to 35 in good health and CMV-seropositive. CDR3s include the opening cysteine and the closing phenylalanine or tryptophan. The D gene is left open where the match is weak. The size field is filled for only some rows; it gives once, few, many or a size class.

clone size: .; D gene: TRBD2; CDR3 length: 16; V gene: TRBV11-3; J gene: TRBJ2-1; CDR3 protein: CASSFACAGVIHEQFF; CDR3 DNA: TGTGCCAGCAGCTTCGCGTGTGCGGGGGTAATCCATGAGCAGTTCTTC
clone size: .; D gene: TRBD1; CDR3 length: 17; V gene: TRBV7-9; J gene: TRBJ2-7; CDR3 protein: CASSLPRVGDRGHEQYF; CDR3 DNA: TGTGCCAGCAGCTTACCCAGAGTTGGGGACAGGGGGCACGAGCAGTACTTC
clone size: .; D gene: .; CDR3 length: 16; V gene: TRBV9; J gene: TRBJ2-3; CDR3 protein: CASSVEGITYTDTQYF; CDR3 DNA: TGTGCCAGCAGCGTAGAGGGGATCACTTACACAGATACGCAGTATTTT
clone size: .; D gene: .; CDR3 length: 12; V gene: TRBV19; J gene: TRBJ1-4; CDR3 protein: CASIGGDGKLFF; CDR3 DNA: TGTGCCAGTATCGGGGGAGACGGAAAACTGTTTTTT
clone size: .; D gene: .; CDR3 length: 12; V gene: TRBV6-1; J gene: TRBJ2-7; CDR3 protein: CASRSDFYEQYF; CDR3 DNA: TGTGCCAGCAGGTCCGACTTTTACGAGCAGTACTTC
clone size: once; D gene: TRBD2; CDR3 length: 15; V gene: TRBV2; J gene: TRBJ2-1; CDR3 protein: CASSVAAGPRGEQFF; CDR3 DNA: TGTGCCAGCAGTGTTGCAGCGGGGCCTAGGGGTGAGCAGTTCTTC
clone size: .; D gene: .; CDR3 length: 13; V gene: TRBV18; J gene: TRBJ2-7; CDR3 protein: CASSPQSSYEQYF; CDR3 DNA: TGTGCCAGCTCACCACAGAGCTCCTACGAGCAGTACTTC
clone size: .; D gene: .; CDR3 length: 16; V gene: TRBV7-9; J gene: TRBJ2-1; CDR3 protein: CASSSPGGSRGNEQFF; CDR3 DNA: TGTGCCAGCAGCTCCCCGGGGGGGTCCAGGGGGAATGAGCAGTTCTTC
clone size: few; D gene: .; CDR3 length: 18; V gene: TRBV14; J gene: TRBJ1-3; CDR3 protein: CASSQVALSGLPGNTIYF; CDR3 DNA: TGTGCCAGCAGCCAAGTTGCGTTATCGGGTCTACCTGGAAACACCATATATTTT
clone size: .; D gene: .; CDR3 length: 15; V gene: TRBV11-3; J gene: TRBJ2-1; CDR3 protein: CASSLRLAASNEQFF; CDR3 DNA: TGTGCCAGCAGCTTACGGCTAGCCGCATCCAATGAGCAGTTCTTC
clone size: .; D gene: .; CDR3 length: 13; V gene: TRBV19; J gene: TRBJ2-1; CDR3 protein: CASSIAGINEQFF; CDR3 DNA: TGTGCCAGTAGTATTGCGGGGATCAATGAGCAGTTCTTC
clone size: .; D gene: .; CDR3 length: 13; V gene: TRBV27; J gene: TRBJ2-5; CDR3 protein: CASSPTIQETQYF; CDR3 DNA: TGTGCCAGCAGCCCGACTATTCAAGAGACCCAGTACTTC
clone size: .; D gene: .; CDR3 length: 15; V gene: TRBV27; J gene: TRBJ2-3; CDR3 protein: CASSPSSLGTDTQYF; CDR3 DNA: TGTGCCAGCAGCCCTAGTTCCCTCGGCACAGATACGCAGTATTTT
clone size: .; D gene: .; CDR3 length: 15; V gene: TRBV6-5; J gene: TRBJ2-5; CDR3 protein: CASTRAGGNQETQYF; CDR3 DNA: TGTGCCAGCACCCGGGCAGGGGGGAATCAAGAGACCCAGTACTTC
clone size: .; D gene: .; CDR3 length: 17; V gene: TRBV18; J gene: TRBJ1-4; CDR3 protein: CASSPREAVGTNEKLFF; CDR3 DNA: TGTGCCAGCTCACCAAGGGAAGCGGTTGGAACTAATGAAAAACTGTTTTTT
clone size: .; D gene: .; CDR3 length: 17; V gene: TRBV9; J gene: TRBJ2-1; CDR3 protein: CASSVSSGLGISHEQFF; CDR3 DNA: TGTGCCAGCAGCGTTTCCAGCGGGCTAGGGATCAGCCATGAGCAGTTCTTC
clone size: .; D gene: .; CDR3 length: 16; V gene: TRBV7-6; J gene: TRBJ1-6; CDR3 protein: CASRSGEGGNNSPLHF; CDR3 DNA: TGTGCCAGCCGATCCGGGGAGGGAGGGAATAATTCACCCCTCCACTTT
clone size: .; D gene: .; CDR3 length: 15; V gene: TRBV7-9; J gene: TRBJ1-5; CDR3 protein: CSSSRAAFGNQPQHF; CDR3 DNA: TGTTCCAGCAGCCGAGCGGCATTCGGGAATCAGCCCCAGCATTTT
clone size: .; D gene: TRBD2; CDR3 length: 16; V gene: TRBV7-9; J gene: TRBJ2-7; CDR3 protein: CSSNLLAGGNSYEQYF; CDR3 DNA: TGTTCCAGCAACCTCCTGGCCGGGGGGAACTCCTACGAGCAGTACTTC
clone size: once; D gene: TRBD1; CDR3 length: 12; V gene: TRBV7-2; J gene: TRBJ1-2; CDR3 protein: CASGTGEPGYTF; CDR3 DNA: TGTGCCAGCGGGACAGGGGAGCCTGGCTACACCTTC
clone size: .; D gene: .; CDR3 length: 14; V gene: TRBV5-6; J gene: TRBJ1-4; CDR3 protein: CASSLGQGIGKLFF; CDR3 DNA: TGTGCCAGCAGCTTGGGGCAGGGGATAGGAAAACTGTTTTTT
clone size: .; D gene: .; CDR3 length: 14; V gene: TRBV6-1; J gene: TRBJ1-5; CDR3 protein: CASSHQTAGQPQHF; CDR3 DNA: TGTGCCAGCAGCCATCAAACCGCCGGTCAGCCCCAGCATTTT
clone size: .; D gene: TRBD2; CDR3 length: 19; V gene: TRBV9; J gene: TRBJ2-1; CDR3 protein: CASSVAGEAGGPPYNEQFF; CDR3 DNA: TGTGCCAGCAGCGTAGCTGGGGAGGCGGGGGGGCCCCCCTACAATGAGCAGTTCTTC
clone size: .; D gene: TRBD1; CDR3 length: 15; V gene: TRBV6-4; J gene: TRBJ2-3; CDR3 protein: CASSRNTGDSDTQYF; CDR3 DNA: TGTGCCAGCAGTCGTAATACAGGGGATTCGGATACGCAGTATTTT
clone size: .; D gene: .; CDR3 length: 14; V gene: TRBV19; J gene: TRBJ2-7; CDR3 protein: CASKEGWGPYEQYF; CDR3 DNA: TGTGCCAGTAAAGAGGGATGGGGTCCCTACGAGCAGTACTTC
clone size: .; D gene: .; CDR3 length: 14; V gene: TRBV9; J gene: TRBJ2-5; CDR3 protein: CASSVGGSQETQYF; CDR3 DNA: TGTGCCAGCAGCGTAGGAGGATCCCAAGAGACCCAGTACTTC
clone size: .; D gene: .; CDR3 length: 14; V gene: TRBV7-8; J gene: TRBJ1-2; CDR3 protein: CASSLVSGNYGYTF; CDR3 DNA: TGTGCCAGCAGCTTAGTTTCGGGGAACTATGGCTACACCTTC
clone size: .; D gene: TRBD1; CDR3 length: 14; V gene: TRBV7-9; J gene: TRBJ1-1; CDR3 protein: CSSSTGQGGTEAFF; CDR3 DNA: TGTTCCAGCAGCACGGGACAGGGAGGCACTGAAGCTTTCTTT
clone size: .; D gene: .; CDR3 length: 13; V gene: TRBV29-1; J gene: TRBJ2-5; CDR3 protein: CSVDLAVQETQYF; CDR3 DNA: TGCAGCGTTGATCTAGCAGTCCAAGAGACCCAGTACTTC
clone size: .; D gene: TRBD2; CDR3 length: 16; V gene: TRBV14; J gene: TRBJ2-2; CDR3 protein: CASSFGGGLGSGELFF; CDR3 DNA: TGTGCCAGCAGCTTCGGGGGGGGCCTTGGCTCCGGGGAGCTGTTTTTT
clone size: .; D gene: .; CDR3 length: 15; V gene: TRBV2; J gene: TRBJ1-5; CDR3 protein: CASSEPGSRNQPQHF; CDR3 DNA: TGTGCCAGCAGTGAGCCCGGGAGTAGGAATCAGCCCCAGCATTTT
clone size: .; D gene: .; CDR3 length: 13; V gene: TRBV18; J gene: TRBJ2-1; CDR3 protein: CASSPGMYNEQFF; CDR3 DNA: TGTGCCAGCTCTCCGGGGATGTACAATGAGCAGTTCTTC
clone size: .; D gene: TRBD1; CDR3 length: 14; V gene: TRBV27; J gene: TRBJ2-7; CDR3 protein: CASSPGQGAGEQYF; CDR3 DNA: TGTGCCAGCAGCCCGGGACAGGGGGCAGGGGAGCAGTACTTC
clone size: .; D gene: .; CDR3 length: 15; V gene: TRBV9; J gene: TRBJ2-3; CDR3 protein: CASSVIEGGTDTQYF; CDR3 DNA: TGTGCCAGCAGCGTCATTGAGGGGGGGACAGATACGCAGTATTTT
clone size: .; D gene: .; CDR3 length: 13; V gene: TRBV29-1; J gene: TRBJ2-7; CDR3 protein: CSVQPDSSYEQYF; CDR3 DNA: TGCAGCGTTCAGCCAGACAGTTCCTACGAGCAGTACTTC
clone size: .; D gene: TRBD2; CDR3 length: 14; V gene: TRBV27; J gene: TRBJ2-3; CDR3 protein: CASTSGGHTDTQYF; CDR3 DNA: TGTGCCAGCACTAGCGGGGGGCACACAGATACGCAGTATTTT
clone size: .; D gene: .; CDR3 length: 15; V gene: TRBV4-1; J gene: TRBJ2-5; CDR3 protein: CASSQDPATWETQYF; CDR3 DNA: TGCGCCAGCAGCCAAGATCCCGCGACTTGGGAGACCCAGTACTTC
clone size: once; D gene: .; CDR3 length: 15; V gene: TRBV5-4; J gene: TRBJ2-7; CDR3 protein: CASSLRDGSSYEQYF; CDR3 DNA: TGTGCCAGCAGCTTGCGGGACGGGAGCTCCTACGAGCAGTACTTC
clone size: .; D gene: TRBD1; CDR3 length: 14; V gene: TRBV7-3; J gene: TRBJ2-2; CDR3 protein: CASSQSGGTGELFF; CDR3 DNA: TGTGCCAGCAGCCAATCAGGGGGCACCGGGGAGCTGTTTTTT